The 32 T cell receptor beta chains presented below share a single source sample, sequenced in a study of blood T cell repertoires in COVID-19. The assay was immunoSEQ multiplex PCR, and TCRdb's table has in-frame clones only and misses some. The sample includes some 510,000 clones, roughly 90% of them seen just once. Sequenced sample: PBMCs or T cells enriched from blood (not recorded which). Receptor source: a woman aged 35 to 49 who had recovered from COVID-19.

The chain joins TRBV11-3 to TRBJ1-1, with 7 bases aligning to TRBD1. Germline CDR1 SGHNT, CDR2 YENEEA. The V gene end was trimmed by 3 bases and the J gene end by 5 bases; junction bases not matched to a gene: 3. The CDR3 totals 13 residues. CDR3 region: CASSLIQGTEAFF. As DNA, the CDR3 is TGTGCCAGCAGCTTGATACAGGGGACTGAAGCTTTCTTT.

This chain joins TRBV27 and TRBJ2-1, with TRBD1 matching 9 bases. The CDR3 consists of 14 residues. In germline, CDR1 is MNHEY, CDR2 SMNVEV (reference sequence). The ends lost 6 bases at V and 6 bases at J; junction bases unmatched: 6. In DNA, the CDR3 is TGTGCCAGCAGCCCCGGGACAGGGTTCAATGAGCAGTTCTTC. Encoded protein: CASSPGTGFNEQFF.

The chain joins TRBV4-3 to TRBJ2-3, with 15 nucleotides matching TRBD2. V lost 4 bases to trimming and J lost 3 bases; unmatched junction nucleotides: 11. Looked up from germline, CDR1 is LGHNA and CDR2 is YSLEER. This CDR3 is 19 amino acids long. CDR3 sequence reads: CASSPSGLAGGPGTDTQYF. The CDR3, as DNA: TGCGCCAGCAGCCCCAGTGGACTAGCGGGAGGGCCTGGGACAGATACGCAGTATTTT.

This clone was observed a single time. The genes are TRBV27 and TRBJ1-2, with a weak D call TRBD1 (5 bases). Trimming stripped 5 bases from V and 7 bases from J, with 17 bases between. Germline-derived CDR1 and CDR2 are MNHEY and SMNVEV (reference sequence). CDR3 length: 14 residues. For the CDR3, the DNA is TGTGCCAGCAGTCCCCAGGGTGGGCGTAGTGGCTACACCTTC. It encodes CASSPQGGRSGYTF.

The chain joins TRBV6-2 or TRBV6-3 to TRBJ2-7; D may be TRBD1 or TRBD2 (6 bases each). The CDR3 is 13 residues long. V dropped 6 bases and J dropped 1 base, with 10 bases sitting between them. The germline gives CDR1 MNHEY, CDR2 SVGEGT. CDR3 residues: CASSQGRSYEQYF. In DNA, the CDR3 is TGTGCCAGCAGCCAGGGGAGGTCCTACGAGCAGTACTTC.

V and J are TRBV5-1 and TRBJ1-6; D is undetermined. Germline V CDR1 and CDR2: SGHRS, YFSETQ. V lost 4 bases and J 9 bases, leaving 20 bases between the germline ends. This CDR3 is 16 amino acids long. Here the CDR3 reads CASSGVSAGIVSPLHF. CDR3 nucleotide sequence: TGCGCCAGCAGCGGGGTCTCAGCGGGAATTGTTTCACCCCTCCACTTT. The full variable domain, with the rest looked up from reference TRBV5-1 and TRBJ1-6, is KAGVTQTPRYLIKTRGQQVTLSCSPISGHRSVSWYQQTPGQGLQFLFEYFSETQRNKGNFPGRFSGRQFSNSRSEMNVSTLELGDSALYLCASSGVSAGIVSPLHFGNGTRLTVT.

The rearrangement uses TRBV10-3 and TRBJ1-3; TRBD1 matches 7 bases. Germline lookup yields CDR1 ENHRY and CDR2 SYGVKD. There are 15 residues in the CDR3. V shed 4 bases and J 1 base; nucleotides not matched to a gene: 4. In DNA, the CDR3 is TGTGCCATCAGTGGTAGGGGGCTGTCTGGAAACACCATATATTTT. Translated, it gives CAISGRGLSGNTIYF.

The chain's CDR3 is CASSPPGTEAFF. CDR3 DNA sequence: TGTGCCAGCTCCCCGCCGGGCACTGAAGCTTTCTTT. The chain is built from TRBV18 and TRBJ1-1; D remains unclear. The CDR3 runs 12 residues. V was pared by 6 bases and J by 4 bases, with 9 bases between. Germline lookup yields CDR1 KGHSH and CDR2 LQKENI.

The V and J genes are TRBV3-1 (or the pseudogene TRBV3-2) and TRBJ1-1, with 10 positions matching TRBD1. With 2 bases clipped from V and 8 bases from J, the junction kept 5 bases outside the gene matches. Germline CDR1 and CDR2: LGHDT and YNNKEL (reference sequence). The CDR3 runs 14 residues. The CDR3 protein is CASSQLPGQGEAFF. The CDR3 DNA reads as TGTGCCAGCAGCCAACTCCCGGGACAGGGGGAAGCTTTCTTT.

CDR3 amino acids: CASSTHAGAGANVLTF. The CDR3 DNA reads TGTGCCAGCAGTACCCATGCGGGGGCTGGGGCCAACGTCCTGACTTTC. The chain joins TRBV5-4 to TRBJ2-6; 7 bases match TRBD2. CDR3 size: 16 residues. The ends lost 5 bases at V and 2 bases at J; junction bases unmatched: 7. Germline values: CDR1 SGHNT, CDR2 YYREEE (reference sequence).

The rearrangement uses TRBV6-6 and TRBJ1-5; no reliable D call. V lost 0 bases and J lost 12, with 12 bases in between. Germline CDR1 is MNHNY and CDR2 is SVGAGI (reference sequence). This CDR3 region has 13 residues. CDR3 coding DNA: TGTGCCAGCAGTTACTCACAGTTTATGGACCAGCATTTT. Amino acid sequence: CASSYSQFMDQHF.

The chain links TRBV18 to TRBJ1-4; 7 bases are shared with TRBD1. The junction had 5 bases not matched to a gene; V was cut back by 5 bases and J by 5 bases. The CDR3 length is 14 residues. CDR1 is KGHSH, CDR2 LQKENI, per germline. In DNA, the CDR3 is TGTGCCAGCTCAGCTGGGACAGCAAATGAAAAACTGTTTTTT. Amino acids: CASSAGTANEKLFF.

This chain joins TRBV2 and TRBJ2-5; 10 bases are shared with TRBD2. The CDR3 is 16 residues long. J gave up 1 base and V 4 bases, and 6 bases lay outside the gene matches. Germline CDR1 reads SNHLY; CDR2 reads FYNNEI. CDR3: CASSGASGRGQETQYF. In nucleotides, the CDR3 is TGTGCCAGCAGTGGGGCTAGCGGGAGAGGCCAAGAGACCCAGTACTTC.

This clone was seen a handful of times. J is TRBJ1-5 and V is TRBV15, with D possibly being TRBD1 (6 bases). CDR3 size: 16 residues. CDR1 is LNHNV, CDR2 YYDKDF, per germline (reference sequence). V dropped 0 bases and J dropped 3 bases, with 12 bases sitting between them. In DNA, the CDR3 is TGTGCCACCAGCAGAGACAGGCAGGGGTTCAATCAGCCCCAGCATTTT. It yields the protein CATSRDRQGFNQPQHF.

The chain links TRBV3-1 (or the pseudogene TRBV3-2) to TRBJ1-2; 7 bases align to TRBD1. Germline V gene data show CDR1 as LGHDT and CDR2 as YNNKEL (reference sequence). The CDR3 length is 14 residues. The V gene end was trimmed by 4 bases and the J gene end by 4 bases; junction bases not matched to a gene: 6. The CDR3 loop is CASSLKTGPYGYTF. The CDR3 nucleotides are TGTGCCAGCAGCCTAAAGACAGGGCCCTATGGCTACACCTTC.

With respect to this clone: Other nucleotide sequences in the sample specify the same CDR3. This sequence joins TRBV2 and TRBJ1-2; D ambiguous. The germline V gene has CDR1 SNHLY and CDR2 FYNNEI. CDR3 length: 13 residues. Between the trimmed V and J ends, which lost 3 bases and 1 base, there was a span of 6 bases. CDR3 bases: TGTGCCAGCAGTGAGCGGGGTAACTATGGCTACACCTTC. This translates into CASSERGNYGYTF.

DNA for the CDR3: TGTGCCAGCAGTTTAATGGGACAGGGCGATCTCGGCTACACCTTC. Translating it yields CASSLMGQGDLGYTF. The chain combines TRBV27 with TRBJ1-2; 9 bases map to TRBD1. The CDR3 sequence is 15 residues long. The trim removed 2 bases at V and 8 bases at J, leaving 9 bases unmatched. CDR1 and CDR2 (germline): MNHEY, SMNVEV (reference sequence).

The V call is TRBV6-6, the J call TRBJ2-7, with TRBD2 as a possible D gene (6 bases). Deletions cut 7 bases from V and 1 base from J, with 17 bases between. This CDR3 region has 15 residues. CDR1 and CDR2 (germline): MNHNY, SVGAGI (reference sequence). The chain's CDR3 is CASTSDLAVSYEQYF. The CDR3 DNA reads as TGTGCCAGCACTTCGGACTTAGCGGTTTCCTACGAGCAGTACTTC.

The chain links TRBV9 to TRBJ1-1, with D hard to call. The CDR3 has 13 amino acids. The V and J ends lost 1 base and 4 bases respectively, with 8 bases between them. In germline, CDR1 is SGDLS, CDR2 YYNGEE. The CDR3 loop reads CASSVSRGTEAFF. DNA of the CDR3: TGTGCCAGCAGCGTATCCCGGGGCACTGAAGCTTTCTTT.

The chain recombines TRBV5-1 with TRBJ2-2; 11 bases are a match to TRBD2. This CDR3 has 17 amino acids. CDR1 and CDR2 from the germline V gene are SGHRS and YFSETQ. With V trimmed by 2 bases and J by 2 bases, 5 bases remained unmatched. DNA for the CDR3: TGCGCCAGCAGCTTCCCCGGGACTAGCGGAAACACCGGGGAGCTGTTTTTT. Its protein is CASSFPGTSGNTGELFF.

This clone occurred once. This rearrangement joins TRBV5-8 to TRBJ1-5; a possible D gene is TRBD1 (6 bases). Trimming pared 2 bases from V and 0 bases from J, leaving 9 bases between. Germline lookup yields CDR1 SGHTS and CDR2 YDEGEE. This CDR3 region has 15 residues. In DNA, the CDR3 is TGTGCCAGCAGCTTCCGGACAGTTAGCAATCAGCCCCAGCATTTT. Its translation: CASSFRTVSNQPQHF. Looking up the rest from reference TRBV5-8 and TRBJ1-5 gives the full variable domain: EAGVTQSPTHLIKTRGQQATLRCSPISGHTSVYWYQQALGLGLQFLLWYDEGEERNRGNFPPRFSGRQFPNYSSELNVNALELEDSALYLCASSFRTVSNQPQHFGDGTRLSIL.

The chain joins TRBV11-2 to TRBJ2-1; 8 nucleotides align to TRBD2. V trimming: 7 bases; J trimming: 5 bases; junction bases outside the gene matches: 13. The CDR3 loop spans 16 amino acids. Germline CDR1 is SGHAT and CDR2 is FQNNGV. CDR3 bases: TGTGCCAGCACCGTCACGGGGGGGTTTTGGAACAATGAGCAGTTCTTC. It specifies CASTVTGGFWNNEQFF.

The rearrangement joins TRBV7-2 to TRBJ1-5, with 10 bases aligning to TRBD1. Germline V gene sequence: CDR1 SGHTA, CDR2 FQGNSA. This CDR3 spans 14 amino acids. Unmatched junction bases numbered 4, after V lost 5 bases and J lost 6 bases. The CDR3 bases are TGTGCCAGCAGCCCGACAGGGGGCGGTCAGCCCCAGCATTTT. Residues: CASSPTGGGQPQHF.

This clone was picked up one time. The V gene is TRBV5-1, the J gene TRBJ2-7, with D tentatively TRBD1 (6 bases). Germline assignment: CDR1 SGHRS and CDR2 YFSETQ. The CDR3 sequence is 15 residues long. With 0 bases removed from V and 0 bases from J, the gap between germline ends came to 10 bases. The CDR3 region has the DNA TGCGCCAGCAGCTTGGGGACAGAATACTCCTACGAGCAGTACTTC. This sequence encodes CASSLGTEYSYEQYF. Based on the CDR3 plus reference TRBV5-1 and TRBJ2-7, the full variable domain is KAGVTQTPRYLIKTRGQQVTLSCSPISGHRSVSWYQQTPGQGLQFLFEYFSETQRNKGNFPGRFSGRQFSNSRSEMNVSTLELGDSALYLCASSLGTEYSYEQYFGPGTRLTVT.

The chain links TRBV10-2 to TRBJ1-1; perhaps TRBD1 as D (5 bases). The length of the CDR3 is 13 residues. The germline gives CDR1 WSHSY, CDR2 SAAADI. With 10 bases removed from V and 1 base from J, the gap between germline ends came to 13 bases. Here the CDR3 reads CATLGRGNTEAFF. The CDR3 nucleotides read TGCGCCACGCTCGGAAGGGGGAACACTGAAGCTTTCTTT.

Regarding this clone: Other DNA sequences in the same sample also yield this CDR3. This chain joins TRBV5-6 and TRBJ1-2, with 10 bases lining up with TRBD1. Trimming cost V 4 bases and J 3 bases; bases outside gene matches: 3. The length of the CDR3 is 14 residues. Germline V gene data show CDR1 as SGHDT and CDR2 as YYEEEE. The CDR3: CASSPGTGDYGYTF. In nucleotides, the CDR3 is TGTGCCAGCAGCCCGGGGACAGGGGACTATGGCTACACCTTC.

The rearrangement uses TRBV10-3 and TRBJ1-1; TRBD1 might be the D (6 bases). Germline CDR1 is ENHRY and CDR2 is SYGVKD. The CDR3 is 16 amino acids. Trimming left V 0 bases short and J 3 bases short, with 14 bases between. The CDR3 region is CAISESGRGADTEAFF. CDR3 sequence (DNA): TGTGCCATCAGTGAGTCCGGTCGGGGGGCTGACACTGAAGCTTTCTTT.

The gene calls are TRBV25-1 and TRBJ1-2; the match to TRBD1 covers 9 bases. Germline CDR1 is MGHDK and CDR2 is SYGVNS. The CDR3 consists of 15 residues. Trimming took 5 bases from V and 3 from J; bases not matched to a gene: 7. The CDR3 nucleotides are TGTGCCAGCAGTAATCCGGGACAGGGTCACTATGGCTACACCTTC. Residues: CASSNPGQGHYGYTF.

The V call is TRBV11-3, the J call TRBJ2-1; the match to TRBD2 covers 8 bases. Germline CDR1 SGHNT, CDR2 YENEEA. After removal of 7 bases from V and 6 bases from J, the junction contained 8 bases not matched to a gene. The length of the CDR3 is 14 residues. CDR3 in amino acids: CASNRAGGPNEQFF. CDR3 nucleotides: TGTGCCAGCAATAGGGCGGGAGGCCCCAATGAGCAGTTCTTC. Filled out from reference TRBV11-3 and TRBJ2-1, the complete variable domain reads EAGVVQSPRYKIIEKKQPVAFWCNPISGHNTLYWYLQNLGQGPELLIRYENEEAVDDSQLPKDRFSAERLKGVDSTLKIQPAELGDSAVYLCASNRAGGPNEQFFGPGTRLTVL.

The DNA for the CDR3 is TGTGCCAGCAGCTTAGGACGGACAGGGGGGGATGGCTACACCTTC. This codes for CASSLGRTGGDGYTF. This chain joins TRBV7-8 and TRBJ1-2; 10 positions agree with TRBD1. CDR1 and CDR2 (germline): SGHVS, FQNEAQ. Trimming cost V 1 base and J 6 bases; bases outside gene matches: 5. The length of the CDR3 is 15 residues. The full variable domain, completed using reference TRBV7-8 and TRBJ1-2, is GAGVSQSPRYKVAKRGQDVALRCDPISGHVSLFWYQQALGQGPEFLTYFQNEAQLDKSGLPSDRFFAERPEGSVSTLKIQRTQQEDSAVYLCASSLGRTGGDGYTFGSGTRLTVV.

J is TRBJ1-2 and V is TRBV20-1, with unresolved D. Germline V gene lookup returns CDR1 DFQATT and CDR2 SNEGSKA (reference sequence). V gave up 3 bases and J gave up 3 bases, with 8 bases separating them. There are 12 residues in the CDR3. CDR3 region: CSASDEDYGYTF. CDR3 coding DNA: TGCAGTGCTAGTGACGAGGACTATGGCTACACCTTC.

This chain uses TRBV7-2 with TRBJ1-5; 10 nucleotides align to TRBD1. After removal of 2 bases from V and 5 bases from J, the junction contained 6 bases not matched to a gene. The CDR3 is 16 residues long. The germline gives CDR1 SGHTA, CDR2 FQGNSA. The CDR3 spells CASSLSGTGAYQPQHF. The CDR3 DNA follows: TGTGCCAGCAGCTTAAGCGGGACAGGGGCATATCAGCCCCAGCATTTT. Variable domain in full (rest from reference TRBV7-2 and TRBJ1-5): GAGVSQSPSNKVTEKGKDVELRCDPISGHTALYWYRQSLGQGLEFLIYFQGNSAPDKSGLPSDRFSAERTGGSVSTLTIQRTQQEDSAVYLCASSLSGTGAYQPQHFGDGTRLSIL.